This is a list of T cell receptor beta chains from one sample in a study of beta chain features in type 1 diabetes. Assay used: immunoSEQ multiplex PCR; TCRdb lists only in-frame clones, some missing. The sample consists of about 660,000 clones, about 14% of them appearing once. The sequenced sample was naive CD4+ T cells from blood. These receptor sequences come from a man aged 18 to 30 with type 1 diabetes. Each CDR3 is given with its conserved first and last residue. The D gene is left open where the match is weak. The listing skips clone size in some rows; elsewhere it reads once, few, many or a size class.

j_call clone_size d_call cdr3_length v_call cdr3_nt cdr3_aa
TRBJ1-5 few NA 13 TRBV29-1 TGCAGCGTAGCCTTGGGGGGCAATCAGCCCCAGCATTTT CSVALGGNQPQHF
TRBJ1-6 NA NA 13 TRBV30 TGTGCCACGGACCCTTTCCGGGGTTCACCCCTCCACTTT CATDPFRGSPLHF
TRBJ2-3 NA TRBD2 14 TRBV7-2 TGTGCCAGCACGCGGCGGGAGGGCCGAGATACGCAGTATTTT CASTRREGRDTQYF
TRBJ2-7 NA TRBD2 14 TRBV29-1 TGCAGCGTTGGGCAGCGGGGGGGATTATACGAGCAGTACTTC CSVGQRGGLYEQYF
TRBJ1-1 NA NA 13 TRBV18 TGTGCCAGCTCACAGGGTAAGGACACTGAAGCTTTCTTT CASSQGKDTEAFF
TRBJ1-1 NA NA 14 TRBV5-6 TGTGCCAGCAGCTTATTCGGGGGGCGAAGTGAAGCTTTCTTT CASSLFGGRSEAFF
TRBJ2-7 NA NA 13 TRBV18 TGTGCCAGCTCTCAGGGACAAGTATACGAGCAGTACTTC CASSQGQVYEQYF
TRBJ2-7 few NA 13 TRBV5-1 TGCGCCAGCAGCCCGACAGGATACTACGAGCAGTACTTC CASSPTGYYEQYF
TRBJ1-5 NA NA 15 TRBV6-5 TGTGCCAGCAGCCCCCTCAATCCCCGGGATCAGCCCCAGCATTTT CASSPLNPRDQPQHF
TRBJ2-7 few NA 14 TRBV5-4 TGTGCCAGCAGCTCTAAACGACAGTCTAACGAGCAGTACTTC CASSSKRQSNEQYF
TRBJ1-1 few NA 13 TRBV30 TGTGCCTGGAGTGTACGGGGTGACACTGAAGCTTTCTTT CAWSVRGDTEAFF
TRBJ2-7 NA TRBD2 15 TRBV5-1 TGCGCCAGCAGCTTGGGACTAGCGGTATCCTACGAGCAGTACTTC CASSLGLAVSYEQYF
TRBJ1-4 NA NA 11 TRBV20-1 TGCAGTGCTAGAGTGGGTGAAAAACTGTTTTTT CSARVGEKLFF
TRBJ1-2 NA NA 14 TRBV6-6 TGTGCCAGCAGTTACTTACCCGGGACCGAGGGCTACACCTTC CASSYLPGTEGYTF
TRBJ2-1 NA NA 11 TRBV20-1 TGCAGTGCCAAGGACTACAATGAGCAGTTCTTC CSAKDYNEQFF
TRBJ1-1 NA NA 14 TRBV30 TGTGCCTGGAGTGTCTTAGGGGCCAACACTGAAGCTTTCTTT CAWSVLGANTEAFF
TRBJ1-1 NA TRBD1 13 TRBV30 TGTGCCTGGACCGGACAGGGTAGCACTGAAGCTTTCTTT CAWTGQGSTEAFF
TRBJ2-2 NA NA 16 TRBV7-2 TGTGCCAGCCGCTACCGAACGGGAAGCGACACCGGGGAGCTGTTTTTT CASRYRTGSDTGELFF
TRBJ2-7 few NA 14 TRBV6-5 TGTGCCAGCAGTTACTCCCAAATGGCGGACTCCCAGTACTTC CASSYSQMADSQYF
TRBJ1-1 NA NA 16 TRBV10-3 TGTGCCATCAGTGATGGCAGAGGGTATTTCGACACTGAAGCTTTCTTT CAISDGRGYFDTEAFF
TRBJ2-7 few NA 16 TRBV7-8 TGTGCCAGCAGCTTAGCGTTCGCAGGGTTTGCCTACGAGCAGTACTTC CASSLAFAGFAYEQYF
TRBJ2-1 few NA 11 TRBV4-1 TGCGCCAGCCGAGTAGACTATGAGCAGTTCTTC CASRVDYEQFF
TRBJ1-1 few NA 11 TRBV2 TGTGCCAGCAAAGAAGGCCTTGAAGCTTTCTTT CASKEGLEAFF